Sequencing of this T cell receptor beta chain was carried out in a study of blood T cell repertoires in COVID-19 (dated by TCRdb to about 2020). Describing the broader study: Collaborator samples came from the United States, Italy and Spain and covered acute and convalescent phases of COVID-19. The material from the prospective study consisted of cDNA or gDNA derived from T cells, B-cell-depleted T cells, or PBMCs. The dataset comprised deeply sampled blood TCRbeta repertoires from subjects exposed to, actively infected with, or recovered from COVID-19. The repertoires were released in a freely available public database meant as a resource for research on the immune response to SARS-CoV-2. The samples were drawn from the first 160 participants of the ongoing ImmuneRACE study and from 1,200 or so subjects provided by 6 global collaborators. The sample metadata nearly always contained a de-identified subject ID, COVID-19 status, age in years and sex. Where available, HLA class I and class II types were taken from metadata supplied by the sample provider and were not determined by assay-based typing.

On this clone: It lacks a known antigen. Base qualities are not recorded, but no much larger clone differs from it by a single base.

TCRbeta CDR3 regions were amplified from genomic DNA by means of the immunoSEQ Assay, a bias-controlled multiplex PCR. The authors' pipeline ran thus. The number of nucleated cells in each sample was estimated from the amplification of reference gene primers within the assay. To quantify the absolute abundance of each unique TCRbeta CDR3 rearrangement, sequence reads were collapsed and filtered. For each sample, productive Simpson clonality was calculated by taking the square root of Simpson's diversity index across productive rearrangements. TCRdb took this table from immuneACCESS and kept in-frame rearrangements with V and J called. Such tables lack part of the clones; where checked against another copy, unresolved V genes explain under half of the gap, and the rest is unexplained. The V and J calls and clone size come from that table; D and trimming were worked out from the DNA. In all, the sample holds 250,000 to 300,000 clones, and roughly 85% of those were seen once. The ten largest clones take up approximately 10% of the sample.

Germline trimming amounts to 4 bases on V and 7 bases on J, with 3 as the count of junction bases outside the gene matches. CDR3 length: 13 amino acids, cysteine to phenylalanine. Only CDR3 DNA is held: 39 bases, read in frame from base 1. Taken from the germline V gene, the CDR1 and CDR2 loops are MRHNA and SNTAGT. On the study overall, not on this receptor specifically: How much clinical and demographic metadata was included differed by source and by participant, and the metadata was provided uncurated.

The collaborating institutions used their own protocols to collect whole blood in K2EDTA tubes. For TCRbeta analysis, collaborators shipped samples as frozen whole blood, isolated PBMCs, or DNA extracted from either of those sample types. Recombination connected TRBV6-4 to TRBJ1-2; TRBD1 lines up with 10 middle nucleotides. Sequencing was performed on peripheral blood. The receptor was derived from a woman between 65 and 79 years old with acute or convalescent COVID-19. The nucleotide sequence is given as TGTGCCAGCAGTGGGACAGGGGGACTTGGCTACACCTTC. Its product reads: CASSGTGGLGYTF.